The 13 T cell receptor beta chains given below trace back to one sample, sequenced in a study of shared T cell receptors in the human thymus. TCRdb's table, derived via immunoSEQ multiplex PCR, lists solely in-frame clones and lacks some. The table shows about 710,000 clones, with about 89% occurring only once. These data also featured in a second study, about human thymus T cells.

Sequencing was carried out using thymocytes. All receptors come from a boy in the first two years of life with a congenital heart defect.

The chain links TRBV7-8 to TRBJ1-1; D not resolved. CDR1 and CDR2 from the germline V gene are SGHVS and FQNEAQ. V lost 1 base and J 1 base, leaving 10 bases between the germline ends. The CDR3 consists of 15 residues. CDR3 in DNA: TGTGCCAGCAGCTTAGAGTTTCGGGGGAACACTGAAGCTTTCTTT. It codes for CASSLEFRGNTEAFF.

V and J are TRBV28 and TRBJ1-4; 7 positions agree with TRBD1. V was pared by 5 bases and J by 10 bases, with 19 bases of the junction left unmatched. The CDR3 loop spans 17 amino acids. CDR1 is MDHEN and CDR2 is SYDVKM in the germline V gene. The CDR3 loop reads CASSPPRTGDGSGKLFF. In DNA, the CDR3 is TGTGCCAGCAGTCCACCCCGTACAGGGGACGGTTCGGGAAAACTGTTTTTT.

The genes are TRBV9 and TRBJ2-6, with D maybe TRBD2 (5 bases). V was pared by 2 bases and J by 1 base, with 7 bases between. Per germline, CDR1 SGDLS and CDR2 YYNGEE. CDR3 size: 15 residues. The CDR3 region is CASSVEESGANVLTF. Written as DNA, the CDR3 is TGTGCCAGCAGCGTGGAGGAGTCTGGGGCCAACGTCCTGACTTTC.

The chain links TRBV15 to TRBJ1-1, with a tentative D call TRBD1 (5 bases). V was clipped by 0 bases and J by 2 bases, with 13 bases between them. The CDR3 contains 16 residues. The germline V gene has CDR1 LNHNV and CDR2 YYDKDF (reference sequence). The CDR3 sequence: CATSRDQGRLNTEAFF. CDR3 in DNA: TGTGCCACCAGCAGAGATCAGGGTCGTTTAAACACTGAAGCTTTCTTT.

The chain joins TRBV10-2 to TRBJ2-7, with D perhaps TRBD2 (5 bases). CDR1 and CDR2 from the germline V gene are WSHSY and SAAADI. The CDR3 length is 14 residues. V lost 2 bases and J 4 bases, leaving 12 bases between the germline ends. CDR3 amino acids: CASSEGSEHYEQYF. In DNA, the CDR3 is TGCGCCAGCAGTGAGGGTAGCGAGCATTACGAGCAGTACTTC.

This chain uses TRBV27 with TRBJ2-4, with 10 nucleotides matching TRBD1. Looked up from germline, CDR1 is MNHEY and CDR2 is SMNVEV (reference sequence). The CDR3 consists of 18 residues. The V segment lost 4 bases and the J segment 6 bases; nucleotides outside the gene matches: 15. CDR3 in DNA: TGTGCCAGCAGTTCCACGCCCCGGGACAGGGGATTGGGAAACATTCAGTACTTC. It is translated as CASSSTPRDRGLGNIQYF.

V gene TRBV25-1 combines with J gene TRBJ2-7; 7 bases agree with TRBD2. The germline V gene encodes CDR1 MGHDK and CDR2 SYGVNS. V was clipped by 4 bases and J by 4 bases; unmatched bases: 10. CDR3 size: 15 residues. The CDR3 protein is CASSAGRGGEYEQYF. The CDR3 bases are TGTGCCAGCAGTGCGGGACGGGGAGGGGAATACGAGCAGTACTTC.

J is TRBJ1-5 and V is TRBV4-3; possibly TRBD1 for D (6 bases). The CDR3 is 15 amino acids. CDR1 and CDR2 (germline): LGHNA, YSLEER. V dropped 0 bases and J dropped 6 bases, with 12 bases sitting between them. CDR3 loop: CASSQDRGCGQPQHF. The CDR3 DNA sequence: TGCGCCAGCAGCCAAGACAGGGGATGTGGTCAGCCCCAGCATTTT.

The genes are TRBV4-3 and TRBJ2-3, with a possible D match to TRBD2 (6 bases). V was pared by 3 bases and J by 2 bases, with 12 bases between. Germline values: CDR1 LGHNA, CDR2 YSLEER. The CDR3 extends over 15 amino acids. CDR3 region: CASSQAGRNTDTQYF. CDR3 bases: TGCGCCAGCAGCCAGGCGGGACGGAACACAGATACGCAGTATTTT.

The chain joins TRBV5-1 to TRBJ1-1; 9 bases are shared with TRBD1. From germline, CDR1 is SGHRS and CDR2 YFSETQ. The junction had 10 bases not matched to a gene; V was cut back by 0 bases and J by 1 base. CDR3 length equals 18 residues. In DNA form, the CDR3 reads TGCGCCAGCAGCTTGGGGGTGGACAGGGGAAGGGAGAACACTGAAGCTTTCTTT. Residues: CASSLGVDRGRENTEAFF. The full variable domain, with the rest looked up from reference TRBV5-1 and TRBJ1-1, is KAGVTQTPRYLIKTRGQQVTLSCSPISGHRSVSWYQQTPGQGLQFLFEYFSETQRNKGNFPGRFSGRQFSNSRSEMNVSTLELGDSALYLCASSLGVDRGRENTEAFFGQGTRLTVV.

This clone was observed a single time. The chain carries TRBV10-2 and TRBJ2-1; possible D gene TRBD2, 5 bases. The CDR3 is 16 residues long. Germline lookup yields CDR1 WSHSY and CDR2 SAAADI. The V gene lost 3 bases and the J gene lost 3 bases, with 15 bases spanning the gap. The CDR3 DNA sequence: TGCGCCAGCAGTGAAGGGTTGGGAGTTGTCTACAATGAGCAGTTCTTC. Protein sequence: CASSEGLGVVYNEQFF.

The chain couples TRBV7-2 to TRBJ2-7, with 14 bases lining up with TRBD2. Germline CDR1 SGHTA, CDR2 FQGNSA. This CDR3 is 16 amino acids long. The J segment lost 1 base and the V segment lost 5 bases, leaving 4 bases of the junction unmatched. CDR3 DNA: TGTGCCAGCAGCACGGGACTAGCGGGGGCGTCCTACGAGCAGTACTTC. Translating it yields CASSTGLAGASYEQYF.

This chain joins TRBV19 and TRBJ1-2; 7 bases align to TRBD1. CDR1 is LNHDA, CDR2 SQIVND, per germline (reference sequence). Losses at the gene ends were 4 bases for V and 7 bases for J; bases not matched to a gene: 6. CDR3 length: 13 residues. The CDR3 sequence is CASSTTDRSGYTF. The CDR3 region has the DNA TGTGCCAGTAGTACCACGGACAGGTCTGGCTACACCTTC.